This TCR beta chain was identified in a study of OX40 agonist ivuxolimab in advanced cancers. Across the whole study: Ivuxolimab, which patients received intravenously every 2 weeks, was dosed at 0.01 to 10 mg/kg. A history of anti-PD-1, anti-PD-L1 or anti-CTLA-4 therapy was acceptable, and 40% to 45% had some. Regarding the study as a whole: On average, CD8+ T cells had more expanded clones than CD4+.

Details on this clone: Its antigen is not known.

V dropped 1 base and J dropped 7; count of bases not matched to a gene: 0. This CDR3 contains 15 residues. Germline assignment: CDR1 SEHNR and CDR2 FQNEAQ (reference sequence). Method: immunoSEQ multiplex PCR; TCRdb's copy keeps in-frame clones and lacks some. The table has tens of thousands of clones, 80% to 95% seen once. The sequenced sample was CD4+ or CD8+ T cells sorted from blood, obtained in a trial of the OX40 agonist ivuxolimab. The chain carries TRBV7-9 and TRBJ2-1, with 14 nucleotides matching TRBD2. This sequence originates from an adult with an advanced solid tumor such as melanoma, head and neck, liver or kidney cancer. In nucleotides, the CDR3 is TGTGCCAGCAGCTTAGGACTAGCGGGAGGGAATGAGCAGTTCTTC. Translation: CASSLGLAGGNEQFF.